These T cell receptor beta chains were read from a single sample in a study of T cell changes during pregnancy in multiple sclerosis. The assay was immunoSEQ multiplex PCR, and TCRdb's table has in-frame clones only and misses some. The data contain over 50,000 clones, approximately 87% of them singletons. The sequenced material came from peripheral blood from another person, used as feeder cells. These receptors originate from a human donor whose cells served as feeder cells for cultures in a pregnancy study. Both conserved end residues are part of each CDR3. D genes are given only for firm matches. Rows give clone size only sometimes, using once, few, many, or a class for an expanded clone.

clone_size | j_call | d_call | v_call | cdr3_length | cdr3_nt | cdr3_aa
. | TRBJ1-5 | TRBD1 | TRBV30 | 13 | TGTGCCTGGGCTGGACAGGGCAATCAGCCCCAGCATTTT | CAWAGQGNQPQHF
. | TRBJ1-6 | TRBD1 | TRBV28 | 15 | TGTGCCAGCAGTTTGGGACAGGGTTATCGTTCACCCCTCCACTTT | CASSLGQGYRSPLHF
. | TRBJ2-2 | TRBD2 | TRBV4-1 | 17 | TGCGCCAGCAGCCAAGCAGCGGGGGGCTTTAACACCGGGGAGCTGTTTTTT | CASSQAAGGFNTGELFF
. | TRBJ2-3 | . | TRBV7-3 | 13 | TGTGCCAGCCAGGGGACTCGCACAGATACGCAGTATTTT | CASQGTRTDTQYF
. | TRBJ1-1 | . | TRBV5-1 | 14 | TGCGCCAGCAGCTTTGCCCCGGACCAGACTGAAGCTTTCTTT | CASSFAPDQTEAFF
. | TRBJ2-3 | TRBD2 | TRBV5-1 | 16 | TGCGCCAGCAGCTCGGGACTAGCGGGTCTTGTCGATACGCAGTATTTT | CASSSGLAGLVDTQYF
. | TRBJ2-7 | . | TRBV6-5 | 15 | TGTGCCAGCAGTTACTCGGAGGGGGCGGTCTACGAGCAGTACTTC | CASSYSEGAVYEQYF
. | TRBJ1-5 | . | TRBV30 | 15 | TGTGCCTGGAGGTTTGGGGGAGGAAGCAATCAGCCCCAGCATTTT | CAWRFGGGSNQPQHF
. | TRBJ2-5 | TRBD1 | TRBV29-1 | 12 | TGCAGCGTTTCGACAGGGGAAGAGACCCAGTACTTC | CSVSTGEETQYF
. | TRBJ2-5 | . | TRBV7-2 | 13 | TGTGCCAGCAGCCACCCTCTTCACGAGACCCAGTACTTC | CASSHPLHETQYF
once | TRBJ2-7 | . | TRBV5-1 | 17 | TGCGCCAGCAGCTTGGAGCCCTCCGGGACACTATCCTACGAGCAGTACTTC | CASSLEPSGTLSYEQYF
. | TRBJ1-2 | . | TRBV20-1 | 11 | TGCAGTGCTACCGGGACATCGGGCTACACCTTC | CSATGTSGYTF
. | TRBJ1-1 | . | TRBV4-1 | 13 | TGCGCCAGCAGCCAAGAAAGGCAGAGGGAAGCTTTCTTT | CASSQERQREAFF
once | TRBJ2-5 | TRBD1 | TRBV6-5 | 15 | TGTGCCAGCACTTACGCGACAGGGGGGTCGGAGACCCAGTACTTC | CASTYATGGSETQYF
. | TRBJ2-4 | TRBD1 | TRBV6-5 | 11 | TGTGCCAGCAGCGGGACAGGCATTCAGTACTTC | CASSGTGIQYF
. | TRBJ1-2 | . | TRBV30 | 15 | TGTGCCTGGAGGATGCCTTCCTCTAAATTATCTGGCTACACCTTC | CAWRMPSSKLSGYTF
. | TRBJ1-5 | . | TRBV2 | 12 | TGTGCCTCACGGGTGGGGAATCAGCCCCAGCATTTT | CASRVGNQPQHF
. | TRBJ1-2 | . | TRBV7-2 | 14 | TGTGCCAGCAGCTTAGGGGATTCTAACTATGGCTACACCTTC | CASSLGDSNYGYTF
. | TRBJ1-2 | . | TRBV5-4 | 13 | TGTGCCAGCAGCTTGATTGGGGGCGGTGGCTACACCTTC | CASSLIGGGGYTF
. | TRBJ2-5 | . | TRBV30 | 16 | TGTGCCTGGAGTGTAAATGAGTTCGGGGGCTTGGAGACCCAGTACTTC | CAWSVNEFGGLETQYF
. | TRBJ2-1 | . | TRBV18 | 15 | TGTGCCAGCTCAACCTCGGGGCCAATCTACAATGAGCAGTTCTTC | CASSTSGPIYNEQFF
few | TRBJ1-2 | . | TRBV12-5 | 14 | TGTGCTAGTGGTTTAGAGGACATTAACTATGGCTACACCTTC | CASGLEDINYGYTF
. | TRBJ1-6 | . | TRBV15 | 12 | TGTGCCACCTCGGCGAACAATTCACCCCTCCACTTT | CATSANNSPLHF
. | TRBJ2-3 | . | TRBV7-2 | 14 | TGTGCCAGCAGCTTGGACCGAGCCACAGATACGCAGTATTTT | CASSLDRATDTQYF
. | TRBJ1-1 | . | TRBV7-3 | 13 | TGTGCCAGCAGCTCTAGCCTGAACACTGAAGCTTTCTTT | CASSSSLNTEAFF
. | TRBJ2-4 | . | TRBV2 | 15 | TGTGCCAGCACCGCGGAAACAGGGGCCAAAAACATTCAGTACTTC | CASTAETGAKNIQYF